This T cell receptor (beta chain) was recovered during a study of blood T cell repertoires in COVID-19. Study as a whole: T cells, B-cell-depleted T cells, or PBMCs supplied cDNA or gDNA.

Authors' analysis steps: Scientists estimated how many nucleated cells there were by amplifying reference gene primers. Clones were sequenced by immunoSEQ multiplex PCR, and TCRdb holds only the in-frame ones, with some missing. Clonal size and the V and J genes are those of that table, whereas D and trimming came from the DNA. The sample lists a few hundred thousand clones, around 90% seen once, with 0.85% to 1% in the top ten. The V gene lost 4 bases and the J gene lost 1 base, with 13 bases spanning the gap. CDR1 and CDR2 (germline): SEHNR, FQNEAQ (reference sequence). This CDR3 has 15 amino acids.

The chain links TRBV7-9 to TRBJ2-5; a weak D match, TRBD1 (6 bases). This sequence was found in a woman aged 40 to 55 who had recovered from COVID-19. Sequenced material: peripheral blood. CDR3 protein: CASSYTRTAQETQYF. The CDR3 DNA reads TGTGCCAGCAGCTACACAAGGACAGCCCAAGAGACCCAGTACTTC.